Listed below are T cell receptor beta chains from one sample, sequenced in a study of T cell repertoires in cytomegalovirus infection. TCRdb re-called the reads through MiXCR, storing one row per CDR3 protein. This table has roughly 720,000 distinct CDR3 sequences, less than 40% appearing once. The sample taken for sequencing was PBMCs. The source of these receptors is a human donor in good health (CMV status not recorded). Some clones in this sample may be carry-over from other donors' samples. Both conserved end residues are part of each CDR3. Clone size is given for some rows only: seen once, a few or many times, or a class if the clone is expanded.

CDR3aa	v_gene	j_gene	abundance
CASSGRTSGMRNEQFF	TRBV7-8	TRBJ2-1	NA
CATDRGHHNEQFF	TRBV6-6	TRBJ2-1	NA
CASTIGGQPQHF	TRBV6-1	TRBJ1-5	few
CASTLDAYGYTF	TRBV5-6	TRBJ1-2	few
CASSDQGGLDTQYF	TRBV5-1	TRBJ2-3	NA
CASILQAGSYNEQFF	TRBV6-1	TRBJ2-1	many
CASSPGTSGRETQYF	TRBV6-8	TRBJ2-5	few
CASSSSLLTSGSWDEQFF	TRBV28	TRBJ2-1	many
CASSLAGHSYEQYF	TRBV11-1	TRBJ2-7	many
CASSLAASGLYNEQFF	TRBV5-1	TRBJ2-1	NA
CATWVGIGNQPQHF	TRBV19	TRBJ1-5	NA
CASSLYPSGTGSRGGGYTF	TRBV7-2	TRBJ1-2	NA
CATSPRDLGYEDYGYTF	TRBV15	TRBJ1-2	NA
CASSLIGRVQDTEAFF	TRBV5-6	TRBJ1-1	NA
CASSLVGSGLSQGYTF	TRBV5-1	TRBJ1-2	NA
CASSYSMSGLAKNIQYF	TRBV6-6	TRBJ2-4	few
CASSFKVRNTEAFF	TRBV11-2	TRBJ1-1	NA
CSARPWDRGTYGYTF	TRBV20-1	TRBJ1-2	few
CASSLDLRDRVYGYTF	TRBV11-2	TRBJ1-2	NA
CASIPLPTSGTSPELFF	TRBV7-6	TRBJ2-2	once
CASRLPGDNEQFF	TRBV7-9	TRBJ2-1	few
CASIGPGLGGKSTGELFF	TRBV7-9	TRBJ2-2	few
CASRESRGSNQPQHF	TRBV6-6	TRBJ1-5	few
CASSGNLASGEDEQFF	TRBV9	TRBJ2-1	NA
CATSRPLEGNTEAFF	TRBV15	TRBJ1-1	NA
CASTPTISGANGLTF	TRBV12-3/TRBV12-4	TRBJ2-6	once
CASSLYGGGDNEQFF	TRBV28	TRBJ2-1	NA
CASSQVLWEADTEAFF	TRBV4-2	TRBJ1-1	few
CSVEAGPGSPLHF	TRBV29-1	TRBJ1-6	NA
CASSQESAEAFF	TRBV3-1	TRBJ1-1	NA
CASSHRQGSHQPQHF	TRBV4-1	TRBJ1-5	NA
CSAKPQGLAGFEQFF	TRBV20-1	TRBJ2-1	NA
CSVGVPGQGTETQYF	TRBV29-1	TRBJ2-5	NA
CASSPISSSLPYEQYF	TRBV7-2	TRBJ2-7	NA
CAISGRLAGGRDTQYF	TRBV10-3	TRBJ2-3	NA
CASILPGARNTEAFF	TRBV7-9	TRBJ1-1	once
CASSLSREAGYTF	TRBV5-1	TRBJ1-2	NA
CASSIRTFFNEQFF	TRBV19	TRBJ2-1	NA
CASSSPYEQYF	TRBV7-2	TRBJ2-7	many
CASRAGVNTEAFF	TRBV12-3/TRBV12-4	TRBJ1-1	NA
CASRGTGTGYGYTF	TRBV2	TRBJ1-2	few
CASSHFPLSCQLRDYSNQPQHF	TRBV7-7	TRBJ1-5	NA
CASSLRAPGQANYGYTF	TRBV4-1	TRBJ1-2	NA
CASSLAGRLGYTF	TRBV7-2	TRBJ1-2	few
CSARGVSSYNSPLHF	TRBV20-1	TRBJ1-6	NA
CASSPRSTAFNTEAFF	TRBV18	TRBJ1-1	few
CASRETGAPNETFF	TRBV19	TRBJ2-1	NA
CASSLVFGSAGGYTSTDTQYF	TRBV7-8	TRBJ2-3	many
CASSLKAGITTNEKLFF	TRBV7-6	TRBJ1-4	many
CASSSPFLRDINYGYTF	TRBV28	TRBJ1-2	many
CASSGPGVSNQPQHF	TRBV28	TRBJ1-5	NA
CASSLARGLPTEAFF	TRBV5-6	TRBJ1-1	NA
CATSRRLQETQYF	TRBV15	TRBJ2-5	few